The clone carrying this TCR beta chain was counted a single time. Its antigen remains unknown. Primers for the PCR totalled 60 Vbeta and 13 Jbeta. The assay was immunoSEQ multiplex PCR, and TCRdb's table has in-frame clones only and misses some. Of 200,000 or so clones listed, around 79% are singletons. These data originate in a study of cytomegalovirus exposure and HLA in healthy donors. On the study more broadly: Approximately 80 million unique TCRs, all from HLA-typed donors, were included in an early release of the data. Ancestry clustering placed about 86% of a few hundred genotyped donors in the Caucasian-associated cluster. Notes on the study in general: A later analysis linked some 17,000 TCR beta sequences to HLA alleles at 0.05 false discovery rate. Presence/absence analysis assumed near-uniform sequencing depth across donors.

Germline CDR1 is MNHNS and CDR2 is SASEGT. The CDR3 contains 13 residues. Trimming pared 1 base from V and 9 bases from J, leaving 10 bases between. The sample comprised PBMCs. This chain connects TRBV6-1 to TRBJ2-1; D is perhaps TRBD2 (6 bases). The sequence was collected from a girl aged 2-15 years in good health and CMV-seronegative. CDR3 nucleotide sequence: TGTGCCAGCAGTGAAGTAACTAGCCGTGAGCAGTTCTTC. It yields the protein CASSEVTSREQFF.